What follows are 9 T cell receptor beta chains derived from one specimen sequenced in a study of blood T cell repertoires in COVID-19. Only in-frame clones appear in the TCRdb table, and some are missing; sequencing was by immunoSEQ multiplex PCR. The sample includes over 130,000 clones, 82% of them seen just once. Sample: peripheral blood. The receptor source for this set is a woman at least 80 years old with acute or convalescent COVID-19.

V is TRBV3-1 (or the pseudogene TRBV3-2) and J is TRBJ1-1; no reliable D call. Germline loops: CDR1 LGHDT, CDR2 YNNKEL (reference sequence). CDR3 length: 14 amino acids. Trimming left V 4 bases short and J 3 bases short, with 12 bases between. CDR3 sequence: CASSPAGTDTEAFF. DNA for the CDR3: TGTGCCAGCAGCCCAGCAGGTACGGACACTGAAGCTTTCTTT.

This CDR3 is CASSQDPSGVIDTQYF. The DNA of the CDR3 is TGTGCCAGCAGCCAAGATCCTAGCGGGGTGATAGATACGCAGTATTTT. The rearrangement links TRBV3-1 (or the pseudogene TRBV3-2) to TRBJ2-3, with TRBD2 matching over 9 bases. V dropped 0 bases and J dropped 5; count of bases not matched to a gene: 6. The CDR3 is 16 residues long. Germline lookup yields CDR1 LGHDT and CDR2 YNNKEL (reference sequence).

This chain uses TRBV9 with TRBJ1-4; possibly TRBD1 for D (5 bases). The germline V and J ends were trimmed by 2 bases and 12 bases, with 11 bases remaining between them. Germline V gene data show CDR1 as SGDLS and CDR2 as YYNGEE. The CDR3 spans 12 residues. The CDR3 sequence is CASSVQGRELFF. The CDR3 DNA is TGTGCCAGCAGCGTCCAGGGTCGGGAACTGTTTTTT.

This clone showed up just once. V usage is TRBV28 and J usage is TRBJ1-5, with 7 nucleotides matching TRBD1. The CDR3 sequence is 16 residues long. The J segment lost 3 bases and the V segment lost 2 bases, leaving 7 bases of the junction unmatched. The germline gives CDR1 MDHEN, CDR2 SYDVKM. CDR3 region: CASSLARGLNNQPQHF. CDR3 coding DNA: TGTGCCAGCAGTTTAGCAAGGGGGCTAAACAATCAGCCCCAGCATTTT.

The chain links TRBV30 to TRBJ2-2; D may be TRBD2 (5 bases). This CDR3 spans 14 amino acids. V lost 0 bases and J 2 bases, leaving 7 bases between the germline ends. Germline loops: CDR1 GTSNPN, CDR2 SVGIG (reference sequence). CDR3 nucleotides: TGTGCCTGGAGTGTACTAGTAAACACCGGGGAGCTGTTTTTT. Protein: CAWSVLVNTGELFF.

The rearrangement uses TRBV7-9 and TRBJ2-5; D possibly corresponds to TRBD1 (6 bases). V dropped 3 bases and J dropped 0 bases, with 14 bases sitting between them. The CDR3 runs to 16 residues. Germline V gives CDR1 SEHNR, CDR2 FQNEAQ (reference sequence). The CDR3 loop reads CASSFFGTPDQETQYF. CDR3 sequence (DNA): TGTGCCAGCAGCTTTTTTGGGACACCGGACCAAGAGACCCAGTACTTC.

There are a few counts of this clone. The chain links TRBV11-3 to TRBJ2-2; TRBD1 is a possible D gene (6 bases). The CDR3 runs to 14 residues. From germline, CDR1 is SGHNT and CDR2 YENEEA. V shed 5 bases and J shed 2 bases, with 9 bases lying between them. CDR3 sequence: CASSPGHNTGELFF. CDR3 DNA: TGTGCCAGCAGCCCGGGACACAACACCGGGGAGCTGTTTTTT. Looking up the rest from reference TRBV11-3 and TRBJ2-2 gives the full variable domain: EAGVVQSPRYKIIEKKQPVAFWCNPISGHNTLYWYLQNLGQGPELLIRYENEEAVDDSQLPKDRFSAERLKGVDSTLKIQPAELGDSAVYLCASSPGHNTGELFFGEGSRLTVL.

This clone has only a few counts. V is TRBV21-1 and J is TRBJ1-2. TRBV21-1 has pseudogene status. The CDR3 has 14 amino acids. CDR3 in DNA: TGTGCCAGCAGCGTCCGACTCCGCCGGGATGGCTACACCTTC. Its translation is CASSVRLRRDGYTF.

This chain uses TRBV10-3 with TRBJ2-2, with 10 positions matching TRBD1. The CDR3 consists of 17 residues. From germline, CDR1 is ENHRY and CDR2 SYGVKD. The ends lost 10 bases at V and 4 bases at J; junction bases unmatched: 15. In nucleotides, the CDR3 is TGTGCCACCCATATAAACGCGGGACAGGGGTCCACCGGGGAGCTGTTTTTT. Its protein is CATHINAGQGSTGELFF.